The 24 T cell receptor beta chains listed next were all sequenced from one sample in a study of beta chain features in type 1 diabetes. cDNA synthesis used the whole RNA isolate, giving expressed TCRB sequences. TCRdb keeps only in-frame clones here, not all; method: immunoSEQ multiplex PCR. Here the sample spans hundreds of thousands of clones, about 14% being singletons. Sequenced: naive CD4+ T cells from blood. These receptors came from a young man in good health.

This chain joins TRBV4-1 and TRBJ2-1, with D maybe TRBD1 (7 bases). CDR1 and CDR2 (germline): MGHRA, YSYEKL. The CDR3 covers 15 residues. Trimming pared 5 bases from V and 1 base from J, leaving 12 bases between. CDR3 bases: TGCGCCAGCAGCTCAGGGGGGTTATCCTACAATGAGCAGTTCTTC. This encodes CASSSGGLSYNEQFF.

At least ten counts were recorded for this clone. The genes are TRBV28 and TRBJ2-1; perhaps TRBD1 as D (6 bases). The CDR3 sequence is 12 residues long. The germline CDR1 and CDR2 sequences are MDHEN and SYDVKM. V lost 10 bases and J lost 8, with 15 bases in between. The DNA for the CDR3 is TGTGCCACCGAACAGGGTACCCATGAGCAGTTCTTC. Amino acids: CATEQGTHEQFF.

The V call is TRBV18, the J call TRBJ2-1; maybe TRBD2 (6 bases). V lost 2 bases to trimming and J lost 1 base, with 15 bases between them. CDR1 is KGHSH, CDR2 LQKENI, per germline. The CDR3 totals 17 residues. The CDR3 coding sequence is TGTGCCAGCTCACCATCCCCGCGGGGAAGGTCCTACAATGAGCAGTTCTTC. Translated: CASSPSPRGRSYNEQFF.

The chain is built from TRBV5-4 and TRBJ1-1; 8 bases align to TRBD1. The CDR3 is made up of 16 amino acids. The germline gives CDR1 SGHNT, CDR2 YYREEE (reference sequence). After removal of 4 bases from V and 0 bases from J, the junction contained 8 bases not matched to a gene. In DNA form, the CDR3 reads TGTGCCAGCAGCCGCGGACAGGGAGGGGTGAACACTGAAGCTTTCTTT. This sequence encodes CASSRGQGGVNTEAFF. The complete variable domain, with remaining parts taken from reference TRBV5-4 and TRBJ1-1, reads ETGVTQSPTHLIKTRGQQVTLRCSSQSGHNTVSWYQQALGQGPQFIFQYYREEENGRGNFPPRFSGLQFPNYSSELNVNALELDDSALYLCASSRGQGGVNTEAFFGQGTRLTVV.

This rearrangement joins TRBV18 to TRBJ2-2; D remains unclear. V was shortened by 3 bases and J by 1 base, with 9 bases between the two germline ends. Per germline, CDR1 KGHSH and CDR2 LQKENI. This CDR3 has 15 residues. This CDR3 reads CASSPARMNTGELFF. The DNA of the CDR3 is TGTGCCAGCTCACCGGCACGAATGAACACCGGGGAGCTGTTTTTT.

The chain couples TRBV15 to TRBJ2-1; a weak D match, TRBD1 (6 bases). The CDR3 loop spans 13 amino acids. Trimming took 1 base from V and 9 from J, leaving 10 bases between them. CDR1 and CDR2 from the germline V gene are LNHNV and YYDKDF (reference sequence). CDR3 in DNA: TGTGCCACCAGCAGAGCGGGACAACCTGAGCAGTTCTTC. Amino acid sequence: CATSRAGQPEQFF.

V usage is TRBV28 and J usage is TRBJ1-4, with 7 bases matching TRBD1. V lost 4 bases to trimming and J lost 4 bases; unmatched junction nucleotides: 6. The CDR3 has 15 residues. Germline V gives CDR1 MDHEN, CDR2 SYDVKM. The CDR3 nucleotides are TGTGCCAGCAGTTCTCACAGGGGTATTAATGAAAAACTGTTTTTT. It specifies CASSSHRGINEKLFF.

The chain is built from TRBV14 and TRBJ1-2, with TRBD1 matching 9 bases. This CDR3 is 16 amino acids long. Germline V gene data show CDR1 as SGHDN and CDR2 as FVKESK. The trim removed 4 bases at V and 5 bases at J, leaving 11 bases unmatched. CDR3 sequence reads: CASSPAGQGIQYGYTF. The DNA of the CDR3 is TGTGCCAGCAGCCCAGCGGGACAGGGCATTCAATATGGCTACACCTTC.

The chain links TRBV18 to TRBJ1-2, with 8 positions matching TRBD1. CDR3 length: 16 residues. Germline V gives CDR1 KGHSH, CDR2 LQKENI. Losses at the gene ends were 3 bases for V and 5 bases for J; bases not matched to a gene: 11. The DNA for the CDR3 is TGTGCCAGCTCACCGCCGTATAGGACAGGGATATATGGCTACACCTTC. Amino acids: CASSPPYRTGIYGYTF.

V usage is TRBV7-9 and J usage is TRBJ1-1; D is ambiguous. V gave up 2 bases and J gave up 2 bases, with 3 bases separating them. CDR1 SEHNR and CDR2 FQNEAQ come from the germline V gene (reference sequence). CDR3 size: 12 residues. The CDR3 nucleotides read TGTGCCAGCAGCTTAATCAACACTGAAGCTTTCTTT. It encodes CASSLINTEAFF.

This sequence joins TRBV2 and TRBJ2-4; D gene ambiguous. The CDR3 length is 14 residues. Germline V gene lookup returns CDR1 SNHLY and CDR2 FYNNEI. V was cut by 6 bases and J by 0 bases, with 9 bases left in between. The CDR3 DNA reads as TGTGCCAGCAGAGCAGTCCAAGCCAAAAACATTCAGTACTTC. Protein sequence: CASRAVQAKNIQYF.

The chain links TRBV5-6 to TRBJ1-2; D is perhaps TRBD1 (5 bases). The CDR3 has 14 residues. The germline CDR1 and CDR2 sequences are SGHDT and YYEEEE. V dropped 4 bases and J dropped 4 bases, with 14 bases sitting between them. The CDR3 loop reads CASSLGRGSYGYTF. CDR3 DNA sequence: TGTGCCAGCAGCCTAGGGCGGGGGTCCTATGGCTACACCTTC.

This clone has just a few counts. The chain uses TRBV4-3 and TRBJ2-2; D might be TRBD1 (6 bases). The CDR3 contains 14 residues. Deletions cut 1 base from V and 4 bases from J, with 7 bases between. Germline loops: CDR1 LGHNA, CDR2 YSLEER. CDR3 sequence (DNA): TGCGCCAGCAGCCAAGTAGGGGGCACCGGGGAGCTGTTTTTT. Translating gives CASSQVGGTGELFF.

The chain uses TRBV7-2 and TRBJ2-3; TRBD2 matches 12 bases. CDR1 SGHTA and CDR2 FQGNSA come from the germline V gene. V shed 5 bases, J shed 7 bases, and the junction held 10 bases outside the gene matches. The CDR3 loop spans 16 amino acids. The CDR3 spells CASSPAPSGGVNTQYF. CDR3 DNA: TGTGCCAGCAGCCCGGCGCCTAGCGGGGGGGTCAATACGCAGTATTTT.

In its sample, this clone was seen a few times. The chain carries TRBV10-3 and TRBJ1-2; 7 bases are a match to TRBD1. CDR3 length: 15 amino acids. Germline loops: CDR1 ENHRY, CDR2 SYGVKD. Trimming cost V 6 bases and J 8 bases; bases outside gene matches: 15. CDR3 sequence: CAISRQGSPSGGYTF. The CDR3 bases are TGTGCCATCAGCAGACAGGGTTCCCCCTCCGGCGGCTACACCTTC.

J is TRBJ2-2 and V is TRBV5-6; TRBD1 is a possible D gene (6 bases). Trimming left V 3 bases short and J 6 bases short, with 15 bases between. This CDR3 has 15 amino acids. Germline lookup yields CDR1 SGHDT and CDR2 YYEEEE. The CDR3 nucleotides read TGTGCCAGCAGCTCGGCGGACAGAATCTCCGGGGAGCTGTTTTTT. This translates into CASSSADRISGELFF. The whole variable domain, filled in from reference TRBV5-6 and TRBJ2-2, reads DAGVTQSPTHLIKTRGQQVTLRCSPKSGHDTVSWYQQALGQGPQFIFQYYEEEERQRGNFPDRFSGHQFPNYSSELNVNALLLGDSALYLCASSSADRISGELFFGEGSRLTVL.

The V and J genes are TRBV7-9 and TRBJ1-1, with 7 bases lining up with TRBD1. The CDR3 is made up of 16 amino acids. V gave up 5 bases and J gave up 1 base; unmatched junction bases: 10. Germline V gene sequence: CDR1 SEHNR, CDR2 FQNEAQ (reference sequence). The CDR3: CASSTRGQRKNTEAFF. The DNA of the CDR3 is TGTGCCAGCAGCACACGGGGACAGAGAAAGAACACTGAAGCTTTCTTT.

This clone was detected only a few times. The genes are TRBV9 and TRBJ2-7; TRBD1 agrees at 8 bases. J was trimmed by 2 bases and V by 4 bases; bases with no gene match: 5. The V gene's germline CDR1 is SGDLS and CDR2 YYNGEE. CDR3 length: 14 residues. CDR3 nucleotide sequence: TGTGCCAGCAGCCCGAGGACAGGGACCTACGAGCAGTACTTC. Its protein product is CASSPRTGTYEQYF. Looking up the rest from reference TRBV9 and TRBJ2-7 gives the full variable domain: DSGVTQTPKHLITATGQRVTLRCSPRSGDLSVYWYQQSLDQGLQFLIQYYNGEERAKGNILERFSAQQFPDLHSELNLSSLELGDSALYFCASSPRTGTYEQYFGPGTRLTVT.

This clone turned up a few times. CDR3 nucleotides: TGTGCCAGCATGAGGGAGAGGCAGAACACTGAAGCTTTCTTT. This sequence encodes CASMRERQNTEAFF. The rearrangement links TRBV2 to TRBJ1-1; D call uncertain. There are 14 residues in the CDR3. The germline V and J ends were trimmed by 7 bases and 1 base, with 13 bases remaining between them. Germline V lookup: CDR1 SNHLY, CDR2 FYNNEI.

J is TRBJ2-4 and V is TRBV29-1; 7 positions match TRBD2. The germline V gene encodes CDR1 SQVTM and CDR2 ANQGSEA. V shed 2 bases and J 2 bases; nucleotides not matched to a gene: 6. The CDR3 is made up of 15 amino acids. Written as DNA, the CDR3 is TGCAGCGTTGAACGTGGGAGGGGATCCAAAAACATTCAGTACTTC. Its protein is CSVERGRGSKNIQYF.

This clone was counted between two and nine times. The chain links TRBV7-2 to TRBJ1-5; 7 bases map to TRBD1. Trimming removed 1 base from V and 7 bases from J; junction bases left unmatched: 7. Germline V lookup: CDR1 SGHTA, CDR2 FQGNSA. The CDR3 is 15 residues long. This CDR3 reads CASSLGRQGRQPQHF. The CDR3 region has the DNA TGTGCCAGCAGCTTAGGACGACAGGGAAGGCAGCCCCAGCATTTT.

The genes are TRBV25-1 and TRBJ1-2, with D unresolved. The CDR3 extends over 15 amino acids. Germline assignment: CDR1 MGHDK and CDR2 SYGVNS. Trimming took off 0 bases at V and 0 bases at J, with 8 bases between the two ends. CDR3 sequence (DNA): TGTGCCAGCAGTGAATATAAAGACGCTAACTATGGCTACACCTTC. Its protein is CASSEYKDANYGYTF.

This clone came up a few times. The chain carries TRBV15 and TRBJ1-2; D is undetermined. Trimming pared 5 bases from V and 6 bases from J, leaving 13 bases between. The CDR3 has 13 residues. Germline V gives CDR1 LNHNV, CDR2 YYDKDF (reference sequence). The DNA for the CDR3 is TGTGCCACCAGCCGCGAGGGAGGACATGGCTACACCTTC. It specifies CATSREGGHGYTF.

The V call is TRBV2, the J call TRBJ1-4; 9 bases fit TRBD1. Per germline, CDR1 SNHLY and CDR2 FYNNEI. J lost 2 bases, V lost 6 bases, and 7 bases had no gene match. The CDR3 is 16 amino acids. The CDR3 protein is CASRRTGDGTNEKLFF. In DNA, the CDR3 is TGTGCCAGCAGGAGGACAGGGGACGGGACTAATGAAAAACTGTTTTTT.